This T cell receptor (beta chain) was recorded in a study of blood T cell repertoires in COVID-19. Across the study: There were acute and convalescent COVID-19 samples, and they came from the United States, Italy and Spain. PBMCs, B-cell-depleted T cells, or T cells were the source of the cDNA or gDNA that made up the material.

The CDR3 is 14 amino acids. CDR1 is SGHRS, CDR2 YFSETQ, per germline. V dropped 2 bases and J dropped 6 bases, with 14 bases sitting between them. Assay used: immunoSEQ multiplex PCR; TCRdb lists only in-frame clones, some missing. The repertoire holds around 25,000 clones, with about 80% as singletons. The sequencing sample was made of peripheral blood. The clonotype originates from a man aged 70-80 years with acute or convalescent COVID-19. The chain employs TRBV5-1 and TRBJ1-1, with TRBD1 as a possible D gene (5 bases). The CDR3 sequence: CASSFDSPVPEAFF. CDR3 nucleotide sequence: TGCGCCAGCAGCTTTGACAGCCCAGTCCCTGAAGCTTTCTTT.